A selection of T cell receptor beta chains follows, all from one sample in a study of shared clonotypes between healthy human individuals. Method: immunoSEQ multiplex PCR; TCRdb's copy keeps in-frame clones and lacks some. The repertoire holds over a million clones, with 70% to 80% as singletons. Sequenced input: memory CD4+ T cells sorted from blood. These receptors were collected from a man younger than 35 in good health. Both conserved end residues are part of each CDR3. Fields, in order: clone size, D gene, V gene, J gene, CDR3 protein, CDR3 DNA. The D gene is left open where the match is weak. Expanded clones are given a class, and other clones once, few, many or no size at all.

.	.	TRBV10-2	TRBJ2-7	CASSEVRWAGEQYF	TGCGCCAGCAGTGAAGTCAGATGGGCGGGCGAGCAGTACTTC
.	.	TRBV11-2	TRBJ2-2	CASSQGTGELFF	TGTGCCAGCAGTCAGGGTACCGGGGAGCTGTTTTTT
.	.	TRBV6-5	TRBJ2-7	CASRRRDSRGEQYF	TGTGCCAGCAGGCGGAGGGACTCCAGAGGCGAGCAGTACTTC
few	.	TRBV6-5	TRBJ1-1	CASSEWIAFF	TGTGCCAGCAGTGAATGGATAGCTTTCTTT
.	.	TRBV6-1	TRBJ1-5	CASSETTDLPSQHF	TGTGCCAGCAGTGAAACGACAGACCTCCCCTCACAGCATTTT
few	.	TRBV30	TRBJ1-6	CAWSTARNSPLHF	TGTGCCTGGAGTACAGCCCGAAATTCACCCCTCCACTTT
.	TRBD2	TRBV10-3	TRBJ2-1	CAITAGGDEQFF	TGTGCCATCACCGCGGGAGGCGATGAGCAGTTCTTC
.	TRBD2	TRBV9	TRBJ2-3	CASSPGGVSTDTQYF	TGTGCCAGCAGTCCCGGGGGGGTTAGCACAGATACGCAGTATTTT
.	TRBD2	TRBV7-7	TRBJ2-3	CASSPGLEIDTQYF	TGTGCTAGCAGCCCGGGACTAGAGATAGATACGCAGTATTTT
.	.	TRBV7-2	TRBJ1-6	CASSLQASYNSPLHF	TGTGCCAGCAGCCTACAGGCTTCCTATAATTCACCCCTCCACTTT
.	TRBD1	TRBV19	TRBJ2-6	CASRTGGASANVLTF	TGTGCCAGTAGGACAGGGGGCGCCTCGGCCAACGTCCTGACTTTC
.	.	TRBV7-7	TRBJ2-5	CASSSGVRETQYF	TGTGCTAGCAGCTCGGGGGTCCGGGAGACCCAGTACTTC
.	.	TRBV28	TRBJ1-6	CASSSVGALHF	TGTGCCAGCAGTTCGGTCGGGGCCCTCCACTTT
.	.	TRBV5-4	TRBJ1-1	CASSIPGRDTEAFF	TGTGCCAGCAGCATTCCAGGGAGGGACACTGAAGCTTTCTTT
.	.	TRBV5-6	TRBJ2-3	CASSLEDSSPVDTQYF	TGTGCCAGCAGCTTGGAGGACTCCAGTCCTGTGGATACGCAGTATTTT
.	TRBD2	TRBV7-2	TRBJ2-5	CASSLNPLLAEQETQYF	TGTGCCAGCAGCTTAAACCCCCTACTAGCGGAGCAAGAGACCCAGTACTTC
once	TRBD1	TRBV28	TRBJ2-7	CASRGTGGTYEQYF	TGTGCCAGCAGAGGGACAGGGGGAACCTACGAGCAGTACTTC
.	.	TRBV18	TRBJ1-6	CASSPVVWGQIRSYNSPLHF	TGTGCCAGCTCACCAGTCGTTTGGGGGCAGATTAGGTCCTATAATTCACCCCTCCACTTT
.	TRBD1	TRBV11-2	TRBJ2-3	CASSLRQGAIGRDTQYF	TGTGCCAGCAGCTTAAGACAGGGGGCAATAGGTAGAGATACGCAGTATTTT
.	TRBD1	TRBV10-1	TRBJ1-1	CASSPGTGNTEAFF	TGCGCCAGCAGTCCCGGGACAGGTAACACTGAAGCTTTCTTT
.	.	TRBV9	TRBJ1-3	CASSVGGSAGNTIYF	TGTGCCAGCAGCGTAGGTGGATCCGCTGGAAACACCATATATTTT
few	.	TRBV5-6	TRBJ1-1	CATQLGAKLMNTEAFF	TGTGCCACCCAGCTAGGCGCCAAGCTAATGAACACTGAAGCTTTCTTT
.	TRBD1	TRBV11-2	TRBJ2-7	CASSPRQGGGSYEQYF	TGTGCCAGCAGCCCCCGACAGGGGGGAGGGTCCTACGAGCAGTACTTC
.	.	TRBV7-2	TRBJ1-2	CASSFQRGYGYTF	TGTGCCAGCAGCTTCCAGAGGGGATATGGCTACACCTTC
.	.	TRBV5-6	TRBJ2-1	CASSFTYFEQFF	TGTGCCAGCAGCTTTACGTATTTCGAGCAGTTCTTC
.	.	TRBV19	TRBJ2-6	CASSIGTVSSGANVLTF	TGTGCCAGTAGCATCGGGACGGTAAGCTCTGGGGCCAACGTCCTGACTTTC
.	.	TRBV5-4	TRBJ2-7	CASSLIAHEQYF	TGTGCCAGCAGCTTAATCGCCCACGAGCAGTACTTC
.	TRBD2	TRBV12-5	TRBJ2-5	CASGLGLADQETQYF	TGTGCTAGTGGTTTGGGGCTAGCGGACCAAGAGACCCAGTACTTC
.	.	TRBV4-1	TRBJ2-7	CASSQDQLGSARPKYEQYF	TGCGCCAGCAGCCAAGATCAACTGGGAAGCGCCCGACCTAAATACGAGCAGTACTTC
.	.	TRBV6-5	TRBJ1-4	CASSWSATNEKLFF	TGTGCCAGCAGCTGGTCGGCAACTAATGAAAAACTGTTTTTT
.	.	TRBV7-9	TRBJ2-7	CASSLSGGNEQYF	TGTGCCAGCAGCTTATCGGGTGGGAACGAGCAGTACTTC
.	.	TRBV2	TRBJ2-7	CASSESGALSYEQYF	TGTGCCAGCAGTGAATCAGGGGCCCTCTCCTACGAGCAGTACTTC
.	.	TRBV11-1	TRBJ2-1	CASSLGSVGDEQFF	TGTGCCAGCAGCTTAGGCTCGGTCGGGGATGAGCAGTTCTTC
.	.	TRBV11-2	TRBJ2-7	CASSLKIGPSYEQYF	TGTGCCAGCAGCTTAAAGATAGGGCCCTCCTACGAGCAGTACTTC
.	.	TRBV7-2	TRBJ2-4	CASSTSLAKNIQYF	TGTGCCAGCAGCACCAGCCTAGCCAAAAACATTCAGTACTTC
few	TRBD2	TRBV6-5	TRBJ2-7	CASSYSQRGPYEQYF	TGTGCCAGCAGTTACTCGCAGCGGGGGCCCTACGAGCAGTACTTC
.	.	TRBV18	TRBJ1-2	CASSPYLPGSNYGYTF	TGTGCCAGCTCACCATATCTGCCCGGATCTAACTATGGCTACACCTTC
few	.	TRBV6-5	TRBJ1-2	CASGSWEDLYGYTF	TGTGCCAGCGGGTCGTGGGAGGACCTCTATGGCTACACCTTC
.	.	TRBV9	TRBJ1-4	CASSVSEHTDEKLFF	TGTGCCAGCAGCGTATCCGAACATACAGATGAAAAACTGTTTTTT
few	TRBD1	TRBV30	TRBJ1-4	CAWSTGTGSEKLFF	TGTGCCTGGAGTACCGGGACAGGGAGCGAAAAACTGTTTTTT
.	.	TRBV6-4	TRBJ1-2	CASSATTGRAYGYTF	TGTGCCAGCAGTGCCACGACGGGACGGGCCTATGGCTACACCTTC
.	TRBD2	TRBV30	TRBJ2-7	CAWGLAGGTYEQYF	TGTGCCTGGGGACTAGCGGGGGGGACCTACGAGCAGTACTTC
.	.	TRBV6-5	TRBJ2-7	CASRISWEREQYF	TGTGCCAGCAGAATTTCGTGGGAGCGCGAGCAGTACTTC
.	TRBD1	TRBV19	TRBJ1-2	CASRGTGGINGYTF	TGTGCCAGTAGGGGGACAGGGGGAATCAACGGCTACACCTTC
.	TRBD2	TRBV19	TRBJ2-2	CASSPGLAPGELFF	TGTGCCAGTAGCCCGGGACTAGCTCCCGGGGAGCTGTTTTTT
.	.	TRBV30	TRBJ2-2	CAWSARTGGELFF	TGTGCCTGGAGTGCGAGAACGGGCGGGGAGCTGTTTTTT
many	TRBD2	TRBV9	TRBJ2-3	CASTSSGGSTDTQYF	TGTGCCAGCACCTCTAGCGGGGGGAGCACAGATACGCAGTATTTT
.	.	TRBV19	TRBJ2-6	CASSPQASGANVLTF	TGTGCCAGTAGTCCTCAGGCCTCTGGGGCCAACGTCCTGACTTTC
many	.	TRBV18	TRBJ2-5	CASSPKGADRDTYHFQETQYF	TGTGCCAGCTCACCGAAAGGGGCCGATAGAGATACTTACCACTTCCAAGAGACCCAGTACTTC
.	TRBD1	TRBV7-9	TRBJ1-1	CASSPDRGQFGRTEAFF	TGTGCCAGCAGCCCTGACAGGGGACAGTTCGGGAGAACTGAAGCTTTCTTT
.	.	TRBV9	TRBJ2-1	CASSGGRKSYNEQFF	TGTGCCAGCAGCGGGGGAAGGAAGAGCTACAATGAGCAGTTCTTC